This T cell receptor (beta chain) was retrieved from a study of cytomegalovirus exposure and HLA in healthy donors. Whole-study results and caveats: In vitro confirmation showed three CMV-associated chains to be CMV antigen specific.

A note on this clone: Its specificity is not known.

The validation cohort, a group of under 150 subjects, included the donors and was separate from the roughly 670-subject first cohort. Profiling relied on immunoSEQ multiplex PCR, and the TCRdb table lists in-frame clones only, not all of them. In the table there are about 330,000 clones, approximately 86% of which are singletons. The CDR3 spans 14 residues. V shed 2 bases and J 6 bases; nucleotides not matched to a gene: 5. Per the germline V gene, CDR1 is LGHNA and CDR2 is YSLEER. The sequence was collected from a woman aged 30 to 39 in good health and CMV-seropositive. Material for sequencing was PBMCs. The chain couples TRBV4-3 to TRBJ1-2, with 8 positions matching TRBD1. The CDR3 loop is CASSQLDRENGYTF. In nucleotides, the CDR3 is TGCGCCAGCAGCCAACTGGACAGGGAGAATGGCTACACCTTC.